The 32 T cell receptor beta chains listed next were all sequenced from one sample in a study of OX40 agonist ivuxolimab in advanced cancers. TCRdb's table, derived via immunoSEQ multiplex PCR, lists solely in-frame clones and lacks some. Of tens of thousands of clones listed, roughly 90% are singletons. The sequencing used CD4+ or CD8+ T cells sorted from blood, collected in a trial of the OX40 agonist ivuxolimab. The receptors derive from an adult with an advanced solid tumor such as melanoma, head and neck, liver or kidney cancer.

The chain carries TRBV21-1 and TRBJ2-3; TRBD1, the table's D call, lacks a check against the DNA. TRBV21-1 is annotated as a pseudogene. The CDR3 is 16 amino acids. CDR3 in DNA: TGTGCCAGCAGCAAATGCTGTGCAGGGTACACAGATACGCAGTATTTT. Its translation: CASSKCCAGYTDTQYF.

There are a few counts of this clone. The chain carries TRBV5-1 and TRBJ1-1; no clear D. Trimming pared 4 bases from V and 6 bases from J, leaving 13 bases between. Germline CDR1 reads SGHRS; CDR2 reads YFSETQ. This CDR3 has 13 residues. The CDR3, as DNA: TGCGCCAGCAGCCCGGACTCCCGGGCTGAAGCTTTCTTT. Protein product: CASSPDSRAEAFF.

The chain is built from TRBV12-5 and TRBJ2-3, with D uncertain. Trimming left V 1 base short and J 6 bases short, with 11 bases between. The CDR3 is made up of 14 amino acids. CDR1 and CDR2 (germline): LGHNT, FRNRAP. The CDR3 nucleotides are TGTGCTAGTGGTTTGGCACTGTTTCCGGATACGCAGTATTTT. Protein sequence: CASGLALFPDTQYF.

This clone was counted between two and nine times. This chain's CDR3 is CASKLQTGGNTIYF. CDR3 nucleotides: TGTGCCAGCAAACTTCAGACAGGGGGAAACACCATATATTTT. This chain uses TRBV2 with TRBJ1-3; TRBD1 aligns across 7 bases. The V segment lost 7 bases and the J segment 4 bases; nucleotides outside the gene matches: 7. Germline V gene data show CDR1 as SNHLY and CDR2 as FYNNEI. The CDR3 extends over 14 amino acids.

This clone has just one count. The chain is built from TRBV30 and TRBJ1-4, with D possibly being TRBD1 (5 bases). CDR3 length: 13 amino acids. The germline V and J ends were trimmed by 5 bases and 0 bases, with 7 bases remaining between them. Germline V gene sequence: CDR1 GTSNPN, CDR2 SVGIG (reference sequence). This chain's CDR3 is CAWGGATNEKLFF. The CDR3 DNA follows: TGTGCCTGGGGGGGGGCAACTAATGAAAAACTGTTTTTT.

V and J are TRBV2 and TRBJ2-3; D is tentatively TRBD1 or TRBD2 (6 bases each). The germline V and J ends were trimmed by 5 bases and 6 bases, with 9 bases remaining between them. The V gene's germline CDR1 is SNHLY and CDR2 FYNNEI. The CDR3 runs 12 residues. The CDR3 loop is CASSRGVDTQYF. In DNA, the CDR3 is TGTGCCAGCAGTAGGGGGGTGGATACGCAGTATTTT.

The chain carries TRBV7-2 and TRBJ1-1; 7 bases align to TRBD1. Per the germline V gene, CDR1 is SGHTA and CDR2 is FQGNSA. With V trimmed by 1 base and J by 11 bases, 13 bases remained unmatched. The CDR3 has 15 amino acids. DNA for the CDR3: TGTGCCAGCAGCTTAGTAGGGGGCCGGCCTTCACGGGCTTTCTTT. Protein product: CASSLVGGRPSRAFF.

The chain joins TRBV2 to TRBJ2-6, with 7 nucleotides matching TRBD1. Germline V gene sequence: CDR1 SNHLY, CDR2 FYNNEI. Germline trimming cut 8 bases from V and 15 bases from J; bases unmatched to any gene: 10. CDR3 length: 12 residues. DNA for the CDR3: TGTGCCAGCGCAGGGGGTTACCGTGGCCTGACTTTC. This codes for CASAGGYRGLTF.

V usage is TRBV10-3 and J usage is TRBJ2-2, with D unclear. The CDR3 has 14 amino acids. The germline gives CDR1 ENHRY, CDR2 SYGVKD. Deletions cut 3 bases from V and 1 base from J, with 6 bases between. The CDR3 coding sequence is TGTGCCATCAGTGAAAAGAAGAACACCGGGGAGCTGTTTTTT. It codes for CAISEKKNTGELFF.

The chain employs TRBV27 and TRBJ2-7; no definite D call. V was shortened by 3 bases and J by 6 bases, with 24 bases between the two germline ends. Germline values: CDR1 MNHEY, CDR2 SMNVEV (reference sequence). The CDR3 consists of 17 residues. The CDR3 nucleotides read TGTGCCAGCAGTTTCGATCTCAGACCACCCCCTTCCGGCGAGCAGTACTTC. It encodes CASSFDLRPPPSGEQYF.

The V and J genes are TRBV18 and TRBJ1-6, with D possibly TRBD1 on 6 matching bases. Trimming cost V 3 bases and J 5 bases, with 14 bases left between them. There are 16 residues in the CDR3. Germline-derived CDR1 and CDR2 are KGHSH and LQKENI. The chain's CDR3 is CASSPLQGVNNSPLHF. In DNA, the CDR3 is TGTGCCAGCTCACCTTTACAGGGAGTGAATAATTCACCCCTCCACTTT.

The gene calls are TRBV5-1 and TRBJ2-3; 11 positions match TRBD2. The CDR3 is made up of 15 amino acids. The V segment lost 5 bases and the J segment 2 bases; nucleotides outside the gene matches: 4. Germline CDR1 and CDR2: SGHRS and YFSETQ. The CDR3 spells CASRLLAGATDTQYF. As DNA, the CDR3 is TGCGCCAGCAGATTACTAGCGGGAGCCACAGATACGCAGTATTTT.

The gene calls are TRBV7-8 and TRBJ2-2; D remains ambiguous. Germline-derived CDR1 and CDR2 are SGHVS and FQNEAQ. V lost 4 bases to trimming and J lost 0 bases, with 12 bases between them. The CDR3 consists of 16 residues. CDR3 region: CASSSKPAANTGELFF. Here the CDR3 DNA reads TGTGCCAGCAGCTCGAAGCCCGCTGCGAACACCGGGGAGCTGTTTTTT.

This chain uses TRBV18 with TRBJ2-7; a possible D gene is TRBD1 (6 bases). Looked up from germline, CDR1 is KGHSH and CDR2 is LQKENI. This CDR3 is 13 amino acids long. V was clipped by 6 bases and J by 7 bases, with 16 bases between them. CDR3 nucleotide sequence: TGTGCCAGCTCCCCCGGACAGTTTATGGAGCAGTACTTC. Translated: CASSPGQFMEQYF.

J is TRBJ1-4 and V is TRBV6-5, with 7 bases lining up with TRBD1. Germline-derived CDR1 and CDR2 are MNHEY and SVGAGI. Germline trimming cut 6 bases from V and 7 bases from J; bases unmatched to any gene: 11. The length of the CDR3 is 15 residues. The CDR3 DNA is TGTGCCAGCAGAAAAGGGACAGCAGCGGGTGAAAAACTGTTTTTT. Protein product: CASRKGTAAGEKLFF.

This chain uses TRBV28 with TRBJ2-7, with D hard to call. The CDR3 extends over 13 amino acids. Germline CDR1 is MDHEN and CDR2 is SYDVKM. The V end was cut by 1 base, the J end by 4 bases, with 8 bases between. CDR3 residues: CASSLSPRYEQYF. DNA for the CDR3: TGTGCCAGCAGTTTATCCCCCCGTTACGAGCAGTACTTC.

This clone was detected only a few times. The chain is built from TRBV15 and TRBJ2-1; D call uncertain. The CDR3 sequence is 14 residues long. V was clipped by 0 bases and J by 7 bases, with 10 bases between them. The germline V gene encodes CDR1 LNHNV and CDR2 YYDKDF (reference sequence). The CDR3 sequence: CATSREGQRNEQFF. The CDR3 nucleotides are TGTGCCACCAGCAGAGAAGGTCAAAGGAATGAGCAGTTCTTC.

V gene TRBV14 combines with J gene TRBJ1-4; no reliable D call. V was clipped by 4 bases and J by 4 bases, with 13 bases between them. The CDR3 spans 15 residues. The germline V gene has CDR1 SGHDN and CDR2 FVKESK. The CDR3 sequence is CASSPQRDHNEKLFF. CDR3 DNA sequence: TGTGCCAGCAGCCCCCAGCGAGACCATAATGAAAAACTGTTTTTT. Based on the CDR3 plus reference TRBV14 and TRBJ1-4, the full variable domain is EAGVTQFPSHSVIEKGQTVTLRCDPISGHDNLYWYRRVMGKEIKFLLHFVKESKQDESGMPNNRFLAERTGGTYSTLKVQPAELEDSGVYFCASSPQRDHNEKLFFGSGTQLSVL.

This rearrangement joins TRBV28 to TRBJ1-5; D unclear. V was pared by 1 base and J by 0 bases, with 4 bases between. Germline V CDR1 and CDR2: MDHEN, SYDVKM. The CDR3 is 14 amino acids. Here the CDR3 DNA reads TGTGCCAGCAGTTTATCACCTAGCAATCAGCCCCAGCATTTT. Translating gives CASSLSPSNQPQHF.

In its sample, this clone was seen a few times. The chain joins TRBV7-2 to TRBJ2-2; TRBD2 matches 14 bases. The J segment lost 0 bases and the V segment lost 6 bases, leaving 6 bases of the junction unmatched. CDR1 and CDR2 (germline): SGHTA, FQGNSA. This CDR3 has 18 residues. CDR3 coding DNA: TGTGCCAGCAGTCCGGGACTAGCGGGGGCCACGAACACCGGGGAGCTGTTTTTT. Translation gives CASSPGLAGATNTGELFF.

The rearrangement joins TRBV28 to TRBJ1-5, with D maybe TRBD1 (6 bases). V was clipped by 8 bases and J by 0 bases, with 17 bases between them. Germline V gene lookup returns CDR1 MDHEN and CDR2 SYDVKM. The CDR3 totals 16 residues. Here the CDR3 DNA reads TGTGCCAGCTCATGGGGGCGAGGTTATAGCAATCAGCCCCAGCATTTT. Translation: CASSWGRGYSNQPQHF.

This clone turned up a few times. The chain recombines TRBV28 with TRBJ2-1; 11 nucleotides agree with TRBD2. The CDR3 is made up of 16 amino acids. J gave up 8 bases and V 5 bases, and 11 bases lay outside the gene matches. The germline gives CDR1 MDHEN, CDR2 SYDVKM. CDR3 nucleotide sequence: TGTGCCAGCAGTCCGTTAGCGGGAGGGTACTGGGATGAGCAGTTCTTC. Protein sequence: CASSPLAGGYWDEQFF.

The V call is TRBV30, the J call TRBJ2-2; D is possibly TRBD1 (5 bases). CDR1 is GTSNPN, CDR2 SVGIG, per germline (reference sequence). The CDR3 runs to 13 residues. Trimming removed 4 bases at V and 6 bases at J, with 12 bases between. The CDR3 spells CAWKEQAAGELFF. DNA for the CDR3: TGTGCCTGGAAGGAACAGGCGGCCGGGGAGCTGTTTTTT.

V gene TRBV13 combines with J gene TRBJ2-1, with 10 bases that match TRBD2. V was pared by 2 bases and J by 7 bases, with 5 bases of the junction left unmatched. Germline V gene sequence: CDR1 PRHDT, CDR2 FYEKMQ (reference sequence). The CDR3 spans 15 residues. CDR3 nucleotides: TGTGCCAGCAGCTTACAGGCTAGCGGGAGTAATGAGCAGTTCTTC. It yields the protein CASSLQASGSNEQFF.

For the CDR3, the DNA is TGTGCCATATGGAGGAGTGGGTACGACGAGCAGTACTTC. Its protein product is CAIWRSGYDEQYF. The V call is TRBV6-1, the J call TRBJ2-7; a possible D gene is TRBD2 (5 bases). This CDR3 is built from 13 residues. Germline-derived CDR1 and CDR2 are MNHNS and SASEGT. V shed 10 bases and J shed 5 bases, with 18 bases lying between them.

The chain recombines TRBV27 with TRBJ2-1; maybe TRBD1 (6 bases). The CDR3 spans 14 residues. Trimming removed 3 bases from V and 2 bases from J, with 8 bases in between. Germline CDR1 is MNHEY and CDR2 is SMNVEV (reference sequence). CDR3 sequence reads: CASSFGTPYNEQFF. The CDR3 bases are TGTGCCAGCAGTTTCGGGACACCCTACAATGAGCAGTTCTTC.

This rearrangement joins TRBV30 to TRBJ2-1, with TRBD1 as a possible D gene (5 bases). Germline V gene sequence: CDR1 GTSNPN, CDR2 SVGIG (reference sequence). CDR3 length: 16 amino acids. V lost 3 bases and J 0 bases, leaving 15 bases between the germline ends. CDR3 protein: CAWRGAAASSYNEQFF. The CDR3 DNA reads TGTGCCTGGAGAGGGGCGGCGGCGAGCTCCTACAATGAGCAGTTCTTC. The full variable domain, rest sourced from reference TRBV30 and TRBJ2-1, is SQTIHQWPATLVQPVGSPLSLECTVEGTSNPNLYWYRQAAGRGLQLLFYSVGIGQISSEVPQNLSASRPQDRQFILSSKKLLLSDSGFYLCAWRGAAASSYNEQFFGPGTRLTVL.

The chain carries TRBV14 and TRBJ2-6, with 8 positions matching TRBD1. CDR1 is SGHDN and CDR2 is FVKESK in the germline V gene. CDR3 size: 18 residues. V shed 4 bases and J 0 bases; nucleotides not matched to a gene: 8. Here the CDR3 DNA reads TGTGCCAGCAGCCCGGGACAGGTCCCGTTCTCTGGGGCCAACGTCCTGACTTTC. This codes for CASSPGQVPFSGANVLTF.

The V and J genes are TRBV6-6 and TRBJ2-3, with unresolved D. V was shortened by 4 bases and J by 1 base, with 12 bases between the two germline ends. This CDR3 is built from 15 residues. The V gene's germline CDR1 is MNHNY and CDR2 SVGAGI (reference sequence). The CDR3 region has the DNA TGTGCCAGCAGTTGGGTGGGTGGGGGCACAGATACGCAGTATTTT. Translated: CASSWVGGGTDTQYF.

The chain has TRBV10-3 and TRBJ2-1; TRBD2 matches 12 bases. This CDR3 comprises 15 residues. CDR1 is ENHRY and CDR2 is SYGVKD in the germline V gene. Trimming took 3 bases from V and 5 from J; bases not matched to a gene: 2. CDR3 sequence reads: CAISERTSGNNEQFF. CDR3 in DNA: TGTGCCATCAGTGAAAGGACTAGCGGGAACAATGAGCAGTTCTTC.

The V call is TRBV30, the J call TRBJ1-1; possibly TRBD1 for D (6 bases). The CDR3 length is 14 residues. V gave up 1 base and J gave up 0 bases, with 9 bases separating them. CDR1 GTSNPN and CDR2 SVGIG come from the germline V gene (reference sequence). DNA of the CDR3: TGTGCCTGGAGTGGACAGGTCATGAACACTGAAGCTTTCTTT. It yields the protein CAWSGQVMNTEAFF.

The rearrangement uses TRBV5-1 and TRBJ1-2; D is possibly TRBD1 (5 bases). This CDR3 comprises 16 residues. Per the germline V gene, CDR1 is SGHRS and CDR2 is YFSETQ. V shed 0 bases and J shed 6 bases, with 18 bases lying between them. CDR3 region: CASSLGAGTALNGYTF. The CDR3 DNA reads as TGCGCCAGCAGCTTGGGGGCCGGGACGGCCCTTAATGGCTACACCTTC.